These 25 T cell receptor beta chains were all obtained from the same sample, sequenced in a study of blood T cell repertoires in COVID-19. Generated by immunoSEQ multiplex PCR, the TCRdb table keeps only in-frame clones and is missing some. The sample lists around 60,000 clones, 90% to 95% occurring once. Sequencing was carried out using peripheral blood. The receptors were gathered from a man aged 45-65 years with active COVID-19.

The CDR3 protein is CASSPGTGGQSLHF. The CDR3 nucleotides are TGTGCCAGCAGTCCCGGGACAGGGGGTCAGTCCCTCCACTTT. The chain links TRBV2 to TRBJ1-6, with 11 bases that match TRBD1. The length of the CDR3 is 14 residues. The V segment lost 5 bases and the J segment 14 bases; nucleotides outside the gene matches: 8. Germline CDR1 SNHLY, CDR2 FYNNEI.

The CDR3 sequence: CASSQEAVTGELFF. Written as DNA, the CDR3 is TGTGCCAGCAGCCAAGAGGCAGTCACCGGGGAGCTGTTTTTT. The chain employs TRBV6-5 and TRBJ2-2; no clear D gene. V lost 6 bases and J 4 bases, leaving 12 bases between the germline ends. Germline V gives CDR1 MNHEY, CDR2 SVGAGI. This CDR3 is built from 14 residues.

The chain combines TRBV9 with TRBJ2-1, with 8 positions matching TRBD2. V was clipped by 3 bases and J by 0 bases; unmatched bases: 2. The germline V gene has CDR1 SGDLS and CDR2 YYNGEE. This CDR3 spans 15 amino acids. CDR3 in amino acids: CASSEGLVSYNEQFF. As DNA, the CDR3 is TGTGCCAGCAGCGAGGGACTAGTCTCCTACAATGAGCAGTTCTTC. Full variable domain (missing parts from reference TRBV9 and TRBJ2-1): DSGVTQTPKHLITATGQRVTLRCSPRSGDLSVYWYQQSLDQGLQFLIQYYNGEERAKGNILERFSAQQFPDLHSELNLSSLELGDSALYFCASSEGLVSYNEQFFGPGTRLTVL.

V is TRBV7-9 and J is TRBJ1-5; possibly TRBD1 for D (6 bases). The germline V gene encodes CDR1 SEHNR and CDR2 FQNEAQ (reference sequence). This CDR3 contains 14 residues. The V and J ends lost 3 bases and 1 base respectively, with 7 bases between them. CDR3 residues: CASSLQGSNQPQHF. The CDR3 DNA follows: TGTGCCAGCAGCTTGCAGGGGAGCAATCAGCCCCAGCATTTT.

Remarks on this clone: The junction departs from germline at one end; a sequencing error may be responsible. The DNA of the CDR3 is TGTGCTAGCAGCCAATCCCAGGATCAGCCCCAGCATTTT. Amino acids: CASSQSQDQPQHF. The chain joins TRBV7-7 to TRBJ1-5; D unclear. Germline CDR1 is SSHAT and CDR2 is FNYEAQ (reference sequence). The CDR3 is 13 residues long.

The J gene is TRBJ2-2, the V gene TRBV7-9; TRBD2 agrees at 7 bases. The CDR3 length is 14 residues. The V and J ends lost 8 bases and 1 base, in that order; junction bases with no gene match: 4. Per the germline V gene, CDR1 is SEHNR and CDR2 is FQNEAQ (reference sequence). CDR3 amino acids: CASVSSGNTGELFF. Here the CDR3 DNA reads TGTGCCAGCGTTTCTAGCGGGAACACCGGGGAGCTGTTTTTT.

The V gene is TRBV11-3, the J gene TRBJ2-3; 7 bases align to TRBD2. The CDR3 contains 13 residues. Losses at the gene ends were 7 bases for V and 3 bases for J; bases not matched to a gene: 4. CDR1 SGHNT and CDR2 YENEEA come from the germline V gene. The CDR3 region is CASKGGGTDTQYF. As DNA, the CDR3 is TGTGCCAGCAAGGGCGGGGGAACAGATACGCAGTATTTT.

The gene calls are TRBV16 and TRBJ1-1; unclear D gene. The CDR3 consists of 17 residues. V lost 4 bases, J lost 0 bases, and 18 bases lay in between. Germline V gene data show CDR1 as KGHSY and CDR2 as FQNENV. The CDR3: CASSRSQWEVLNTEAFF. CDR3 DNA sequence: TGTGCCAGCAGCCGTTCCCAATGGGAGGTATTGAACACTGAAGCTTTCTTT.

This rearrangement joins TRBV6-6 to TRBJ2-1; D possibly corresponds to TRBD2 (6 bases). The germline V and J ends were trimmed by 7 bases and 4 bases, with 11 bases remaining between them. Germline assignment: CDR1 MNHNY and CDR2 SVGAGI (reference sequence). The CDR3 is made up of 13 amino acids. The CDR3 protein is CASTGVSYNEQFF. CDR3 nucleotide sequence: TGTGCCAGCACGGGGGTGAGTTACAATGAGCAGTTCTTC.

The V call is TRBV5-1, the J call TRBJ2-7; 9 bases fit TRBD1. The length of the CDR3 is 14 residues. Germline trimming cut 4 bases from V and 6 bases from J; bases unmatched to any gene: 8. The germline CDR1 and CDR2 sequences are SGHRS and YFSETQ. Written as DNA, the CDR3 is TGCGCCAGCAGCCTGGGACAGGGTGGGGCCGAGCAGTACTTC. Translating gives CASSLGQGGAEQYF.

CDR3 protein: CASLSTVYNEQFF. The CDR3 DNA is TGCGCCAGCCTTTCGACTGTCTACAATGAGCAGTTCTTC. The V and J genes are TRBV10-2 and TRBJ2-1; no clear D. The CDR3 covers 13 residues. The germline V and J ends were trimmed by 8 bases and 3 bases, with 11 bases remaining between them. Looked up from germline, CDR1 is WSHSY and CDR2 is SAAADI.

The count of this clone is one. This rearrangement joins TRBV11-3 to TRBJ2-1; D is uncertain. This CDR3 is built from 17 residues. V lost 5 bases and J 6 bases, leaving 23 bases between the germline ends. Per the germline V gene, CDR1 is SGHNT and CDR2 is YENEEA. CDR3 DNA: TGTGCCAGCAGCCCAGGTTACTCCCCGGCTGGAAGCAATGAGCAGTTCTTC. Translated, it gives CASSPGYSPAGSNEQFF.

J is TRBJ2-7 and V is TRBV3-1 (or the pseudogene TRBV3-2); 12 bases agree with TRBD1. The CDR3 covers 15 residues. J lost 5 bases, V lost 5 bases, and 7 bases had no gene match. Germline V gene data show CDR1 as LGHDT and CDR2 as YNNKEL (reference sequence). This chain's CDR3 is CASSRVGTGGNEQYF. CDR3 DNA sequence: TGTGCCAGCAGCAGAGTCGGGACAGGGGGCAACGAGCAGTACTTC.

The chain is built from TRBV5-1 and TRBJ2-2; TRBD1 is a possible D gene (7 bases). The germline gives CDR1 SGHRS, CDR2 YFSETQ. Trimming took off 7 bases at V and 0 bases at J, with 13 bases between the two ends. The CDR3 contains 15 residues. The chain's CDR3 is CASGGQGANTGELFF. CDR3 in DNA: TGCGCCAGCGGAGGGCAGGGGGCGAACACCGGGGAGCTGTTTTTT.

The V gene is TRBV7-9, the J gene TRBJ2-1, with 9 bases aligning to TRBD1. With V trimmed by 3 bases and J by 6 bases, 15 bases remained unmatched. The germline gives CDR1 SEHNR, CDR2 FQNEAQ (reference sequence). The CDR3 extends over 18 amino acids. As DNA, the CDR3 is TGTGCCAGCAGCTTTGTTTTTAGGTGGGACAGGGCAGGCAATGAGCAGTTCTTC. It yields the protein CASSFVFRWDRAGNEQFF. The full variable domain, with the rest looked up from reference TRBV7-9 and TRBJ2-1, is DTGVSQNPRHKITKRGQNVTFRCDPISEHNRLYWYRQTLGQGPEFLTYFQNEAQLEKSRLLSDRFSAERPKGSFSTLEIQRTEQGDSAMYLCASSFVFRWDRAGNEQFFGPGTRLTVL.

The chain has TRBV19 and TRBJ1-2; tentatively, D is TRBD1 (5 bases). V shed 7 bases and J shed 7 bases, with 16 bases lying between them. This CDR3 is built from 13 residues. Germline V lookup: CDR1 LNHDA, CDR2 SQIVND (reference sequence). The CDR3, as DNA: TGTGCCAGTACCCGAGAGATAGGGGCTGGCTACACCTTC. This codes for CASTREIGAGYTF.

The chain carries TRBV14 and TRBJ2-5; a possible D gene is TRBD1 (6 bases). The ends were cut back, 3 bases at V and 2 bases at J, with 7 bases in the middle. The CDR3 loop spans 13 amino acids. Per the germline V gene, CDR1 is SGHDN and CDR2 is FVKESK. The CDR3 protein is CASSQGHQETQYF. In DNA, the CDR3 is TGTGCCAGCAGCCAGGGACATCAAGAGACCCAGTACTTC.

The chain is built from TRBV15 and TRBJ2-3; TRBD1 is a possible D gene (6 bases). CDR3 length equals 12 residues. Germline CDR1 reads LNHNV; CDR2 reads YYDKDF (reference sequence). Trimming pared 4 bases from V and 6 bases from J, leaving 8 bases between. CDR3 amino acids: CATSTGQDTQYF. Here the CDR3 DNA reads TGTGCCACCAGCACCGGACAGGATACGCAGTATTTT.

The chain links TRBV5-5 to TRBJ2-7; D call uncertain. This CDR3 spans 15 amino acids. Trimming took 0 bases from V and 0 from J, leaving 10 bases between them. From germline, CDR1 is SGHKS and CDR2 YYEKEE (reference sequence). CDR3 coding DNA: TGTGCCAGCAGCTTGGGTGGTTCGAGCTCCTACGAGCAGTACTTC. Protein sequence: CASSLGGSSSYEQYF.

This chain connects TRBV15 to TRBJ1-2; no clear D gene. The germline V and J ends were trimmed by 3 bases and 3 bases, with 14 bases remaining between them. The CDR3 covers 15 residues. Germline values: CDR1 LNHNV, CDR2 YYDKDF (reference sequence). CDR3 in DNA: TGTGCCACCAGCAGGGTAGCGGGCATGGACTATGGCTACACCTTC. Translation: CATSRVAGMDYGYTF.

This sequence joins TRBV6-6 and TRBJ1-1; no reliable D call. V dropped 7 bases and J dropped 1 base, with 10 bases sitting between them. The CDR3 consists of 13 residues. Germline-derived CDR1 and CDR2 are MNHNY and SVGAGI (reference sequence). CDR3 sequence: CASTTLTNTEAFF. In DNA form, the CDR3 reads TGTGCCAGCACGACACTTACGAACACTGAAGCTTTCTTT.

The rearrangement uses TRBV28 and TRBJ1-3; D may be TRBD1 (6 bases). The CDR3 has 16 amino acids. The germline gives CDR1 MDHEN, CDR2 SYDVKM. V lost 6 bases to trimming and J lost 4 bases, with 19 bases between them. The CDR3 DNA follows: TGTGCCAGCAGGCTACAGGGTCTAGGGCGAGGAAACACCATATATTTT. Its translation: CASRLQGLGRGNTIYF.

This chain uses TRBV12-3 or TRBV12-4 with TRBJ2-2; D remains ambiguous. CDR3 length: 12 amino acids. V was trimmed by 6 bases and J by 9 bases, leaving 11 bases between them. CDR3 region: CASSSPPWELFF. The CDR3 bases are TGTGCCAGCAGCTCTCCCCCCTGGGAGCTGTTTTTT.

The chain joins TRBV6-1 to TRBJ2-7, with a weak D call TRBD1 (6 bases). V was cut by 3 bases and J by 4 bases, with 10 bases left in between. The length of the CDR3 is 13 residues. Germline lookup yields CDR1 MNHNS and CDR2 SASEGT. CDR3 in amino acids: CASSEQQGYEQYF. CDR3 DNA sequence: TGTGCCAGCAGTGAGCAACAGGGTTACGAGCAGTACTTC.

The chain links TRBV5-4 to TRBJ1-2, with a tentative D call TRBD1 (5 bases). Trimming took 0 bases from V and 4 from J, leaving 16 bases between them. The CDR3 runs to 16 residues. Germline V gives CDR1 SGHNT, CDR2 YYREEE (reference sequence). CDR3 coding DNA: TGTGCCAGCAGCTTGGCCATGGCGCGGGGGGGCTATGGCTACACCTTC. It encodes CASSLAMARGGYGYTF.